A selection of T cell receptor beta chains follows, all from one sample in a study of T cell changes during pregnancy in multiple sclerosis. Profiled with immunoSEQ multiplex PCR; TCRdb holds only in-frame clones, not every one. The table has 30,000 to 45,000 clones, 90% to 95% seen once. Sequencing was performed on CD8+ T cells from peripheral blood mononuclear cells, taken in the second trimester of pregnancy. Receptors originate from a female donor with multiple sclerosis, enrolled in a pregnancy study. Each CDR3 is given with its conserved first and last residue. The order of the fields is J gene, clone size, D gene, V gene, CDR3 protein, CDR3 DNA. A D gene is named only where the DNA matches it firmly. The size of a clone is reported for some rows only, either as once, few or many, or as a class for expanded clones.

j_gene: TRBJ1-1; abundance: .; d_gene: .; v_gene: TRBV6-1; CDR3aa: CASGRSGADTEAFF; CDR3nt: TGTGCCAGCGGACGCTCAGGGGCCGACACTGAAGCTTTCTTT
j_gene: TRBJ2-7; abundance: few; d_gene: .; v_gene: TRBV4-1; CDR3aa: CASSQQTGTGDEQYF; CDR3nt: TGCGCCAGCAGCCAACAGACAGGTACCGGCGACGAGCAGTACTTC
j_gene: TRBJ1-5; abundance: .; d_gene: TRBD1; v_gene: TRBV7-9; CDR3aa: CASSFDRVAQPQHF; CDR3nt: TGTGCCAGCAGCTTCGACAGGGTAGCGCAGCCCCAGCATTTT
j_gene: TRBJ2-1; abundance: .; d_gene: TRBD2; v_gene: TRBV6-6; CDR3aa: CASLAGRNNEQFF; CDR3nt: TGTGCCAGCCTGGCCGGGAGGAACAATGAGCAGTTCTTC
j_gene: TRBJ2-1; abundance: once; d_gene: .; v_gene: TRBV10-2; CDR3aa: CASSERWESYNEQFF; CDR3nt: TGCGCCAGCAGTGAGAGGTGGGAGTCCTACAATGAGCAGTTCTTC
j_gene: TRBJ2-7; abundance: .; d_gene: TRBD1; v_gene: TRBV27; CDR3aa: CASSLSPRGSYEQYF; CDR3nt: TGTGCCAGCAGTTTATCACCCAGGGGGTCCTACGAGCAGTACTTC
j_gene: TRBJ1-3; abundance: .; d_gene: .; v_gene: TRBV28; CDR3aa: CASSTTDSGNTIYF; CDR3nt: TGTGCCAGCAGTACGACAGACTCTGGAAACACCATATATTTT
j_gene: TRBJ1-5; abundance: .; d_gene: .; v_gene: TRBV5-6; CDR3aa: CASSGQGGQPQHF; CDR3nt: TGTGCCAGCAGCGGGCAGGGAGGGCAGCCCCAGCATTTT
j_gene: TRBJ1-2; abundance: .; d_gene: .; v_gene: TRBV7-2; CDR3aa: CASSPIGFEYYGYTF; CDR3nt: TGTGCCAGCAGCCCCATCGGGTTTGAATACTATGGCTACACCTTC
j_gene: TRBJ1-1; abundance: .; d_gene: .; v_gene: TRBV4-1; CDR3aa: CASSPSLANTEAFF; CDR3nt: TGCGCCAGCAGCCCGAGCCTTGCGAACACTGAAGCTTTCTTT
j_gene: TRBJ2-7; abundance: once; d_gene: TRBD1; v_gene: TRBV5-4; CDR3aa: CASSLRDRPYEQYF; CDR3nt: TGTGCCAGCAGCCTCCGGGACAGACCCTACGAGCAGTACTTC
j_gene: TRBJ2-2; abundance: .; d_gene: TRBD2; v_gene: TRBV19; CDR3aa: CASSIASGGWTGELFF; CDR3nt: TGTGCCAGTAGTATAGCGAGCGGGGGGTGGACCGGGGAGCTGTTTTTT
j_gene: TRBJ2-1; abundance: .; d_gene: .; v_gene: TRBV19; CDR3aa: CASTLSGAGNEQFF; CDR3nt: TGTGCCAGTACCTTGTCCGGGGCGGGGAATGAGCAGTTCTTC
j_gene: TRBJ2-7; abundance: .; d_gene: .; v_gene: TRBV5-4; CDR3aa: CASSLGQDEQYF; CDR3nt: TGTGCCAGCAGCTTGGGACAGGACGAGCAGTACTTC
j_gene: TRBJ2-3; abundance: .; d_gene: TRBD2; v_gene: TRBV4-3; CDR3aa: CASSQDGTSGGTDTQYF; CDR3nt: TGCGCCAGCAGCCAAGATGGTACTAGCGGGGGCACAGATACGCAGTATTTT
j_gene: TRBJ1-5; abundance: .; d_gene: .; v_gene: TRBV7-9; CDR3aa: CASSLGDQPQHF; CDR3nt: TGTGCCAGCAGCTTAGGAGATCAGCCCCAGCATTTT
j_gene: TRBJ2-2; abundance: .; d_gene: .; v_gene: TRBV29-1; CDR3aa: CSVDFDRGGTGELFF; CDR3nt: TGCAGCGTCGACTTTGACAGGGGAGGGACCGGGGAGCTGTTTTTT
j_gene: TRBJ1-5; abundance: .; d_gene: .; v_gene: TRBV10-1; CDR3aa: CASSERQSNQPQHF; CDR3nt: TGCGCCAGCAGTGAAAGACAGAGCAATCAGCCCCAGCATTTT
j_gene: TRBJ2-5; abundance: .; d_gene: .; v_gene: TRBV5-5; CDR3aa: CASGAASQETQYF; CDR3nt: TGTGCCAGCGGGGCAGCATCTCAAGAGACCCAGTACTTC
j_gene: TRBJ2-5; abundance: .; d_gene: TRBD1; v_gene: TRBV7-2; CDR3aa: CASSLVGTGLQETQYF; CDR3nt: TGTGCCAGCAGCTTAGTCGGGACAGGGCTCCAAGAGACCCAGTACTTC
j_gene: TRBJ1-5; abundance: .; d_gene: .; v_gene: TRBV4-3; CDR3aa: CASSQGYSSNQPQHF; CDR3nt: TGCGCCAGCAGCCAGGGTTACAGTAGCAATCAGCCCCAGCATTTT
j_gene: TRBJ1-5; abundance: .; d_gene: TRBD1; v_gene: TRBV6-1; CDR3aa: CASSEVGTGGQPQHF; CDR3nt: TGTGCCAGCAGTGAAGTGGGGACAGGGGGACAGCCCCAGCATTTT
j_gene: TRBJ2-1; abundance: .; d_gene: TRBD2; v_gene: TRBV12-5; CDR3aa: CASGLWVAGYNEQFF; CDR3nt: TGTGCTAGTGGTCTCTGGGTAGCGGGATACAATGAGCAGTTCTTC
j_gene: TRBJ1-4; abundance: .; d_gene: .; v_gene: TRBV9; CDR3aa: CASSVEGGNEKLFF; CDR3nt: TGTGCCAGCAGCGTAGAGGGGGGGAATGAAAAACTGTTTTTT
j_gene: TRBJ1-6; abundance: .; d_gene: TRBD1; v_gene: TRBV25-1; CDR3aa: CASSAEFPGQGSSPLHF; CDR3nt: TGTGCCAGCAGTGCAGAATTCCCGGGACAGGGGTCTTCACCCCTCCACTTT
j_gene: TRBJ1-1; abundance: .; d_gene: .; v_gene: TRBV27; CDR3aa: CASSTGMNTEAFF; CDR3nt: TGTGCCAGCAGTACGGGTATGAACACTGAAGCTTTCTTT
j_gene: TRBJ2-7; abundance: .; d_gene: .; v_gene: TRBV29-1; CDR3aa: CSVEVRTGRDEQYF; CDR3nt: TGCAGCGTTGAAGTCCGAACAGGACGCGACGAGCAGTACTTC
j_gene: TRBJ2-7; abundance: .; d_gene: TRBD2; v_gene: TRBV13; CDR3aa: CASSPQVAGAPYEQYF; CDR3nt: TGTGCCAGCAGCCCCCAAGTAGCGGGAGCCCCCTACGAGCAGTACTTC
j_gene: TRBJ2-2; abundance: .; d_gene: TRBD2; v_gene: TRBV19; CDR3aa: CASSMGLAGAVDTGELFF; CDR3nt: TGTGCCAGTAGTATGGGGCTAGCGGGAGCGGTTGACACCGGGGAGCTGTTTTTT
j_gene: TRBJ1-1; abundance: .; d_gene: .; v_gene: TRBV6-5; CDR3aa: CAAVRGNTEAFF; CDR3nt: TGTGCCGCTGTCCGGGGAAACACTGAAGCTTTCTTT